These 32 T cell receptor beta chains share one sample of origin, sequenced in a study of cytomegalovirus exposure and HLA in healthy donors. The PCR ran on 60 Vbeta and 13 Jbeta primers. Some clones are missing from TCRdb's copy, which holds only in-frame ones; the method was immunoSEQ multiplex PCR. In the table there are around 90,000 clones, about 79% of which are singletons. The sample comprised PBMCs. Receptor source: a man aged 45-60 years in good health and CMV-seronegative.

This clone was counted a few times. CDR3 protein: CASSRTGTLAHNEQFF. The CDR3 bases are TGCGCCAGCAGCCGAACCGGGACATTGGCCCACAATGAGCAGTTCTTC. This chain links TRBV4-3 with TRBJ2-1; a possible D gene is TRBD1 (6 bases). The CDR3 sequence is 16 residues long. V shed 4 bases and J shed 5 bases, with 18 bases lying between them. Germline loops: CDR1 LGHNA, CDR2 YSLEER.

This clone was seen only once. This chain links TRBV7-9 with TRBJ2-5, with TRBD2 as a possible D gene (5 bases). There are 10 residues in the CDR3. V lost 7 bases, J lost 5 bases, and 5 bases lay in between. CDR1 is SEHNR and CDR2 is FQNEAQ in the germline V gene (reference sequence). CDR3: CASTGETQYF. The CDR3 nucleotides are TGTGCCAGCACGGGGGAGACCCAGTACTTC.

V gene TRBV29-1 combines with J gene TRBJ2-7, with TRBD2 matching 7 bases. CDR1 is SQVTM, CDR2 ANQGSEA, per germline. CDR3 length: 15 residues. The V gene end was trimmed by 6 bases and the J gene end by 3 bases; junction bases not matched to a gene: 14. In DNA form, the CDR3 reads TGCAGCGTAAGAGGGAGGGAGGGGACTTTCTACGAGCAGTACTTC. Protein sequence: CSVRGREGTFYEQYF.

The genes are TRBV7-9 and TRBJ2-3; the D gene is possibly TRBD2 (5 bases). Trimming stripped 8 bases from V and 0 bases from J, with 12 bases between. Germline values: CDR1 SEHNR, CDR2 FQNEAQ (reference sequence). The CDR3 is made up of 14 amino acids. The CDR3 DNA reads TGTGCCAGCGTTTCGAGGGCGAGCACAGATACGCAGTATTTT. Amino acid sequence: CASVSRASTDTQYF.

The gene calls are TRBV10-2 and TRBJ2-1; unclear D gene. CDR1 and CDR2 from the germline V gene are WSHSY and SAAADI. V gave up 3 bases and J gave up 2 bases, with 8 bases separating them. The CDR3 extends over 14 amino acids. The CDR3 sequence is CASSETVAYNEQFF. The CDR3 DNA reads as TGCGCCAGCAGTGAAACGGTGGCCTACAATGAGCAGTTCTTC.

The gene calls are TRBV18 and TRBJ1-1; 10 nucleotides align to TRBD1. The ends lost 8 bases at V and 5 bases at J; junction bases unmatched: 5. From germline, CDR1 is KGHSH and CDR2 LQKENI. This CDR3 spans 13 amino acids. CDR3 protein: CASDPGQGTEAFF. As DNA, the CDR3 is TGTGCCAGCGACCCGGGACAGGGGACTGAAGCTTTCTTT.

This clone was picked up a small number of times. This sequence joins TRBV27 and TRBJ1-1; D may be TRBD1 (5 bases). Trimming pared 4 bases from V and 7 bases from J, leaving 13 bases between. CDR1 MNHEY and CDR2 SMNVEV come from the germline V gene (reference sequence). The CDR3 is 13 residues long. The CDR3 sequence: CASSWGGEGEAFF. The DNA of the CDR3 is TGTGCCAGCAGTTGGGGAGGGGAGGGTGAAGCTTTCTTT.

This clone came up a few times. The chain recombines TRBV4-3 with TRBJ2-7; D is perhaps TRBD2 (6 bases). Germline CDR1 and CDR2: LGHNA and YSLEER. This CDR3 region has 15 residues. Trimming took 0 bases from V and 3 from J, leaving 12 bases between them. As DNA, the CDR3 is TGCGCCAGCAGCCAAGACAGGTCAGCGGGCTACGAGCAGTACTTC. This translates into CASSQDRSAGYEQYF.

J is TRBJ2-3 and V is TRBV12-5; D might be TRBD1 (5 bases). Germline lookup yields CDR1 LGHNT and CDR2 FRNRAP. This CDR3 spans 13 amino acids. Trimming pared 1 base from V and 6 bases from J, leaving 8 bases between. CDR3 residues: CASGLEAGDTQYF. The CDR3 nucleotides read TGTGCTAGTGGTTTGGAAGCAGGGGATACGCAGTATTTT.

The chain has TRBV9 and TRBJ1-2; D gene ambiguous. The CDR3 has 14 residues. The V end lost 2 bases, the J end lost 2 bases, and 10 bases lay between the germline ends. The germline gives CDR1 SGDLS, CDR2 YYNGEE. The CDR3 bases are TGTGCCAGCAGCGTTCTGAACCAGAACTATGGCTACACCTTC. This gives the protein CASSVLNQNYGYTF.

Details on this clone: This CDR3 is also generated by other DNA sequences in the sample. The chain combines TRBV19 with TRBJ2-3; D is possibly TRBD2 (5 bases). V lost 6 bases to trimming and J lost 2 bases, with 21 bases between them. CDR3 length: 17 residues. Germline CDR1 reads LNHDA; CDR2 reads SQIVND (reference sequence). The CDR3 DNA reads TGTGCCAGTAGCCCTAGGGCTCTAGGGAGTGACACAGATACGCAGTATTTT. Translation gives CASSPRALGSDTDTQYF. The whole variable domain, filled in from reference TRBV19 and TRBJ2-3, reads DGGITQSPKYLFRKEGQNVTLSCEQNLNHDAMYWYRQDPGQGLRLIYYSQIVNDFQKGDIAEGYSVSREKKESFPLTVTSAQKNPTAFYLCASSPRALGSDTDTQYFGPGTRLTVL.

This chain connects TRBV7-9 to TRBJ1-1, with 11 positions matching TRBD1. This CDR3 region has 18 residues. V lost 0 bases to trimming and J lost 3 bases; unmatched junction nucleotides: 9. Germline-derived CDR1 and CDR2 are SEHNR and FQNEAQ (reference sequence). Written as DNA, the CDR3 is TGTGCCAGCAGCTTAGCCGGGACAGGGGGGCGGTGGGACACTGAAGCTTTCTTT. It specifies CASSLAGTGGRWDTEAFF.

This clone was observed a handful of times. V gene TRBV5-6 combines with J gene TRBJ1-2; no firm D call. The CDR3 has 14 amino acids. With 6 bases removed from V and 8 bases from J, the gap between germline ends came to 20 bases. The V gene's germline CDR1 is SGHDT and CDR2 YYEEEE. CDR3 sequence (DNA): TGTGCCAGCATCGAACTACGGGGAGTTAACGGCTACACCTTC. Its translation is CASIELRGVNGYTF.

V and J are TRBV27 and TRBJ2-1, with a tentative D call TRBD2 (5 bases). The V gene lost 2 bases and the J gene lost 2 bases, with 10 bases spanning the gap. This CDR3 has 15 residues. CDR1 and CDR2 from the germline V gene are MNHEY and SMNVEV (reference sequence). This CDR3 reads CASSLEGLAYNEQFF. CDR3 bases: TGTGCCAGCAGTTTAGAGGGCCTAGCCTACAATGAGCAGTTCTTC.

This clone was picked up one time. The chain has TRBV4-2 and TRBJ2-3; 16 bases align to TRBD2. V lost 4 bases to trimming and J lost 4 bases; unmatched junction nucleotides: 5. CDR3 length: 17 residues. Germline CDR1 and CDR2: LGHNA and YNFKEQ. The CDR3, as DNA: TGTGCCAGCAGCCGCGGGACTAGCGGGAGGGAATCAGATACGCAGTATTTT. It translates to CASSRGTSGRESDTQYF.

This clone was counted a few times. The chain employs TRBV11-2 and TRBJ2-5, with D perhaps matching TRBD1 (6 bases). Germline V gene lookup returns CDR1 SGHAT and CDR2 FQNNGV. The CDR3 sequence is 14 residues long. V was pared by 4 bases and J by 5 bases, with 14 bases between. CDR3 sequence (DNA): TGTGCCAGCAGCTCCAGACAGGAGATGGAGACCCAGTACTTC. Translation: CASSSRQEMETQYF.

CDR3 loop: CAISYSGSHEQYF. In DNA form, the CDR3 reads TGTGCCATCAGTTATAGCGGGAGCCACGAGCAGTACTTC. The chain is built from TRBV10-3 and TRBJ2-7, with 9 bases lining up with TRBD2. CDR1 ENHRY and CDR2 SYGVKD come from the germline V gene. The CDR3 runs to 13 residues. V dropped 5 bases and J dropped 5; count of bases not matched to a gene: 4.

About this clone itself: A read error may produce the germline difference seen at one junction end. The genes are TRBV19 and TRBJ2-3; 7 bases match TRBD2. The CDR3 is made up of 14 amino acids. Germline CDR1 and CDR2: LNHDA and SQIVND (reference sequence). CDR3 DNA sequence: TGTGCCAGTAGAATAGCGGGTATCACAGATACGCAGTATTTT. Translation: CASRIAGITDTQYF.

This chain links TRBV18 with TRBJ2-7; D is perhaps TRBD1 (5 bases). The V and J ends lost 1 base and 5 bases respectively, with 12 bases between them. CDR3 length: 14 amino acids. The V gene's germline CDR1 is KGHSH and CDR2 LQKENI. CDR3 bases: TGTGCCAGCTCACCACGGTCAGGGTCGCACGAGCAGTACTTC. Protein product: CASSPRSGSHEQYF.

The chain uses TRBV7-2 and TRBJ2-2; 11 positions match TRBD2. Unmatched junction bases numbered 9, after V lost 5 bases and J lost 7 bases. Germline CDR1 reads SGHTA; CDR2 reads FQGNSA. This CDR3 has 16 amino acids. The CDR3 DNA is TGTGCCAGCAGCCCTAGGGCGGGACTAGCGGTCGGGGAGCTGTTTTTT. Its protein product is CASSPRAGLAVGELFF.

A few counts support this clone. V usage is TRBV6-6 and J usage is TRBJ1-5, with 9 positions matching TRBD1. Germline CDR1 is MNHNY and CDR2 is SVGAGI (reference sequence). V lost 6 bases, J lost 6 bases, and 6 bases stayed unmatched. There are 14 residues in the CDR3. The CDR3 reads CASSSQGAGQPQHF. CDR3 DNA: TGTGCCAGCAGCTCACAGGGGGCAGGTCAGCCCCAGCATTTT.

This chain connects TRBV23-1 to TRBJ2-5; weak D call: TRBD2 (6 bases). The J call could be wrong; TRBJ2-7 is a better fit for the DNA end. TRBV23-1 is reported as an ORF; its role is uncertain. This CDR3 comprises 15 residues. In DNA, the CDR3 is TGCGCCAGCATTAACAACGGGAGTTACTCCTACGAGCAGTACTTC. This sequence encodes CASINNGSYSYEQYF.

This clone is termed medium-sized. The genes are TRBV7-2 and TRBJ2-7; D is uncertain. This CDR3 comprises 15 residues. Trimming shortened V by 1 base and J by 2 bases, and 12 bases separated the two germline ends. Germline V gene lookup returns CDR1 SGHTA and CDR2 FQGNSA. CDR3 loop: CASSLGGVITYEQYF. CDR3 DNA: TGTGCCAGCAGCTTAGGCGGCGTGATAACCTACGAGCAGTACTTC.

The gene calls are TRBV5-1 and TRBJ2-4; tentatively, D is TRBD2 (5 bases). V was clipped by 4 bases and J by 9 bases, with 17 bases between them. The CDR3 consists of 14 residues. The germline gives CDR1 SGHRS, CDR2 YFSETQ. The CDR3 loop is CASSIFREGGIQYF. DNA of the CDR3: TGCGCCAGCAGCATATTCCGGGAAGGAGGCATTCAGTACTTC.

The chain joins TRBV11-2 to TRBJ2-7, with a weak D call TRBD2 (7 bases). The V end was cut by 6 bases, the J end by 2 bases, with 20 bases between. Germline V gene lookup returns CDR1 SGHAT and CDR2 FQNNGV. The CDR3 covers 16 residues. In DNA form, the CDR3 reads TGTGCCAGCAGTCCAGAAGGGCGGGGGCGTACCTACGAGCAGTACTTC. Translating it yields CASSPEGRGRTYEQYF.

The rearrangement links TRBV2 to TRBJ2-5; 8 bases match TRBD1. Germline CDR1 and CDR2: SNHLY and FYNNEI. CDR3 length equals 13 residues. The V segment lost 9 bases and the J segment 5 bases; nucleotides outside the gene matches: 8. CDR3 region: CASTLDRDETQYF. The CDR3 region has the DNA TGTGCCAGTACCTTGGACAGGGATGAGACCCAGTACTTC. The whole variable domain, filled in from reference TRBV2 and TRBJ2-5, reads EPEVTQTPSHQVTQMGQEVILRCVPISNHLYFYWYRQILGQKVEFLVSFYNNEISEKSEIFDDQFSVERPDGSNFTLKIRSTKLEDSAMYFCASTLDRDETQYFGPGTRLLVL.

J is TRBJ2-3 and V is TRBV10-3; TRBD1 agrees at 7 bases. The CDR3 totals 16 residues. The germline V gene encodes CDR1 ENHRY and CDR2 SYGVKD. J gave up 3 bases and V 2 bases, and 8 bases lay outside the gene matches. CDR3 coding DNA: TGTGCCATCAGTGAGAGACAGGGTGGGTCTACAGATACGCAGTATTTT. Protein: CAISERQGGSTDTQYF.

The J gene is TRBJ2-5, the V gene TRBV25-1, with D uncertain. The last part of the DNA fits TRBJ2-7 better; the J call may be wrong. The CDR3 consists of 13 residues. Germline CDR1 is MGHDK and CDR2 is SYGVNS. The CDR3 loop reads CASRPLGVSEQYF. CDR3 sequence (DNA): TGTGCCAGCAGACCCCTCGGAGTATCCGAGCAGTACTTC.

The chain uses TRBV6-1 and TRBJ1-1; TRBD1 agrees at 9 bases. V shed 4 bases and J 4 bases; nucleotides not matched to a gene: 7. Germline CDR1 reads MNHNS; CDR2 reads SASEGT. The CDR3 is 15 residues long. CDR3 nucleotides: TGTGCCAGCAGTGCCGCCGGACAGGGGCCCACTGAAGCTTTCTTT. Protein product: CASSAAGQGPTEAFF.

The CDR3 here is CASSLSQTAGDTQYF. The CDR3, as DNA: TGTGCCAGCAGCTTATCACAGACGGCCGGAGATACGCAGTATTTT. The chain has TRBV11-1 and TRBJ2-3; D gene ambiguous. The CDR3 consists of 15 residues. The germline V and J ends were trimmed by 2 bases and 5 bases, with 14 bases remaining between them. Germline V lookup: CDR1 SGHAT, CDR2 FQDESV (reference sequence).

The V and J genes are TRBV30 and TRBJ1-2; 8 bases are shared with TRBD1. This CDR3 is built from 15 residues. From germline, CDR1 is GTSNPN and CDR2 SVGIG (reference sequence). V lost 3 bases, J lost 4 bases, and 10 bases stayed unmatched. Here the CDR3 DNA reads TGTGCCTGGAGCCTCCAAGGACAGGGTAGCTATGGCTACACCTTC. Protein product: CAWSLQGQGSYGYTF.

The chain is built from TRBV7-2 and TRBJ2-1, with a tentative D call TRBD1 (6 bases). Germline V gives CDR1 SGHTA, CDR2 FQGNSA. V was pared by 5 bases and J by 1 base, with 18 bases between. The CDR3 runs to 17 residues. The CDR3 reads CASSVTRRGFSYNEQFF. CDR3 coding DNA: TGTGCCAGCAGCGTGACACGTAGGGGGTTTTCCTACAATGAGCAGTTCTTC.